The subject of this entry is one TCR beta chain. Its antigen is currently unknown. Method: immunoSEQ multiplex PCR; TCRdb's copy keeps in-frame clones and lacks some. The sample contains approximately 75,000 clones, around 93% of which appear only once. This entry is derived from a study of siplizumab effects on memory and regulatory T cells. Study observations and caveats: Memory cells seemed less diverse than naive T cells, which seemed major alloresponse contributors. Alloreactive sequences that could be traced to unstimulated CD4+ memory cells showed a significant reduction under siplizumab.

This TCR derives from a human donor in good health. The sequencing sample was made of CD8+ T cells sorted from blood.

The CDR3 region has the DNA TGTGCCAGCAGCGGGGACCCAACTGAAGCTTTCTTT. It translates to CASSGDPTEAFF. The J gene is TRBJ1-1, the V gene TRBV6-4, with D perhaps TRBD1 (5 bases). The V end lost 6 bases, the J end lost 5 bases, and 10 bases lay between the germline ends. The CDR3 spans 12 residues. The V gene's germline CDR1 is MRHNA and CDR2 SNTAGT.